The present entry profiles one TCR beta chain with its context. Its antigen is still unknown. The CDR3 covers 16 residues. V lost 0 bases and J 2 bases, leaving 11 bases between the germline ends. The germline CDR1 and CDR2 sequences are SGHRS and YFSETQ. The 5'RACE method, run with constant-segment primers, produced TCR alpha and TCR beta cDNA libraries (carrying sample barcodes and UMIs). TCRdb re-called the 5' RACE reads with MiXCR, one entry per CDR3 protein. The data contain some 200,000 distinct CDR3 sequences, about 9.2% of them singletons. The data derive from a study of T-cell memory formation after mild COVID-19. Study details: Largely, TCR clusters stayed within a single donor.

Study results and caveats: Contracting clones from day 15 to 85 showed balanced CD4/CD8; later expanders favored CD4+. The finding that pre-infection memory included some responding clones suggested that cross-reactive memory joined.

This clonotype was sampled from a man aged 18 to 35 who had mild COVID-19 (a few samples of this study predate the infection). Cell type and time point are not known. The J gene is TRBJ2-2, the V gene TRBV5-1; TRBD2 might be the D (6 bases). The sequenced material came from PBMCs or a T cell subset sorted from them (not recorded which). The CDR3 DNA follows: TGCGCCAGCAGCTTGGTAGGGACTCCAAACACCGGGGAGCTGTTTTTT. Translated, it gives CASSLVGTPNTGELFF.